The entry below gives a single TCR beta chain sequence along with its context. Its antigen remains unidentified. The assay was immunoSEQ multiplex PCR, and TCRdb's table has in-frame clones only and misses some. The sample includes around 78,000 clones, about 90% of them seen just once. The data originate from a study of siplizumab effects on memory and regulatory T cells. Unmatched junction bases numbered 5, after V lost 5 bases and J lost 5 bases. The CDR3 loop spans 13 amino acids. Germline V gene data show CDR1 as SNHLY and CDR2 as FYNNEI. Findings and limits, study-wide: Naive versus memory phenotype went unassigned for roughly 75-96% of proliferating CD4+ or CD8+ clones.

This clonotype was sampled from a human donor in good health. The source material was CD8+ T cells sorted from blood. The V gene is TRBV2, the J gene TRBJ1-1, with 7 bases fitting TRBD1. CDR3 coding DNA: TGTGCCAGCAGTCAAGGGGGCGGTACTGAAGCTTTCTTT. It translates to CASSQGGGTEAFF.